This T cell receptor beta chain was captured by sequencing in a study of T cell changes during pregnancy in multiple sclerosis. TCRdb keeps only in-frame clones here, not all; method: immunoSEQ multiplex PCR. The repertoire holds tens of thousands of clones, with 85% to 95% as singletons. Specimen: CD8+ T cells from peripheral blood mononuclear cells, collected in the third trimester of pregnancy. The TCR originated in a female donor with multiple sclerosis, enrolled in a pregnancy study.

The CDR3 region has the DNA TGTGCCAGCAGCCCTCAGGAGTGGGAGATCAATACCACTAATGAAAAACTGTTTTTT. Protein product: CASSPQEWEINTTNEKLFF. This chain joins TRBV7-3 and TRBJ1-4, with unresolved D. CDR1 is SGHTA, CDR2 FQGTGA, per germline. Deletions cut 5 bases from V and 2 bases from J, with 24 bases between. The length of the CDR3 is 19 residues.